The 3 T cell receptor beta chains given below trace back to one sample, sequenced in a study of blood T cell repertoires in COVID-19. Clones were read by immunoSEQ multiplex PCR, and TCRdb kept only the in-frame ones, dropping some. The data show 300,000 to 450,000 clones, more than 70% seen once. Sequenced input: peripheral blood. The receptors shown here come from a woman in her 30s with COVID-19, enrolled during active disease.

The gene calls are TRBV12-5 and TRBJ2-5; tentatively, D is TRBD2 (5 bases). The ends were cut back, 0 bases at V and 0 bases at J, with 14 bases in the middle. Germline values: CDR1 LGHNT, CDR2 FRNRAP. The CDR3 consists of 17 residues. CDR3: CASGLVHGVIDQETQYF. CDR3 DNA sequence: TGTGCTAGTGGTTTGGTACACGGGGTGATCGACCAAGAGACCCAGTACTTC.

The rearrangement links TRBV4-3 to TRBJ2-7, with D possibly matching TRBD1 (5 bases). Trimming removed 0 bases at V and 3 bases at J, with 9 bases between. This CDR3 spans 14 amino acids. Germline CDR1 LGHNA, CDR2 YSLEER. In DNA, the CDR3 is TGCGCCAGCAGCCAAGATAACAGGTACTACGAGCAGTACTTC. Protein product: CASSQDNRYYEQYF.

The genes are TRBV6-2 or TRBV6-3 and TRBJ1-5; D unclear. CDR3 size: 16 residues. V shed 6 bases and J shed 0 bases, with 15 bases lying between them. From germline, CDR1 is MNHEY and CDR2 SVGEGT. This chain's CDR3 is CASSPFWRDSNQPQHF. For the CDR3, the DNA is TGTGCCAGCAGCCCTTTTTGGAGGGATAGCAATCAGCCCCAGCATTTT.